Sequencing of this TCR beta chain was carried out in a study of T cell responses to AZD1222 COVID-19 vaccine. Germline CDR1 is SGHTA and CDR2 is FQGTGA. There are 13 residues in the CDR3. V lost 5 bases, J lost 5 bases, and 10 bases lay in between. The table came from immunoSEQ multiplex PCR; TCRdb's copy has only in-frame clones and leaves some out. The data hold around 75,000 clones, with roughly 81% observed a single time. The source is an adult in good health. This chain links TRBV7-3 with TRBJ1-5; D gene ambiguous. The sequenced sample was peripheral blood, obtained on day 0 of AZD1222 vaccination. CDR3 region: CASSKDTDQPQHF. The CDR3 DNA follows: TGTGCCAGCAGCAAAGACACCGATCAGCCCCAGCATTTT.